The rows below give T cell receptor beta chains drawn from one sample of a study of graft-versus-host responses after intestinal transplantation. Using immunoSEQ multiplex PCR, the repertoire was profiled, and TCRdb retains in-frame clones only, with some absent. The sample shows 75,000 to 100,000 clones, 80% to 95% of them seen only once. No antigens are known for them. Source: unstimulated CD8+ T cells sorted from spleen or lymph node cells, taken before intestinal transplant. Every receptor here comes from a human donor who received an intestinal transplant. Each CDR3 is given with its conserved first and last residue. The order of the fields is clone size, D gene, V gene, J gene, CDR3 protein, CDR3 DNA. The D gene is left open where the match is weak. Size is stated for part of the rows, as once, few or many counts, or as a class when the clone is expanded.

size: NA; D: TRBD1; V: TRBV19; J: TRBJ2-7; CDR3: CASGDPGTGRYEQYF; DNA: TGTGCCAGTGGGGACCCCGGGACAGGGAGATACGAGCAGTACTTC
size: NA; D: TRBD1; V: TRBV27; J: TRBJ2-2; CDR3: CASSPETTGGANTGELFF; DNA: TGTGCCAGCAGTCCGGAAACGACAGGGGGCGCAAACACCGGGGAGCTGTTTTTT
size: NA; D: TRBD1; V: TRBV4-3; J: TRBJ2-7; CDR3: CASSQAAGGRYEQYF; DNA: TGCGCCAGCAGCCAAGCCGCAGGGGGTCGTTACGAGCAGTACTTC
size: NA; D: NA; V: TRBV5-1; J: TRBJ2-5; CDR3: CASSYTQGKETQYF; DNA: TGCGCCAGCAGCTACACTCAGGGGAAAGAGACCCAGTACTTC
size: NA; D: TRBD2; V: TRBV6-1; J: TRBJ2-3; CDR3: CASSEEAGGGTDTQYF; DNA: TGTGCCAGCAGTGAGGAAGCGGGAGGGGGCACAGATACGCAGTATTTT
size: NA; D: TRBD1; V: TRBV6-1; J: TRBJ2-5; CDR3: CASSEGPGGEVETQYF; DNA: TGTGCCAGCAGTGAAGGTCCAGGGGGCGAGGTGGAGACCCAGTACTTC
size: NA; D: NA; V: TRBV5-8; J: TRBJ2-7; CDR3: CASSLSAYEQYF; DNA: TGTGCCAGCAGCTTGTCCGCCTACGAGCAGTACTTC
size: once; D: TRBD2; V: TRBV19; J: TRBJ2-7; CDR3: CASSYGGGTPYEQYF; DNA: TGTGCCAGCAGTTACGGCGGGGGGACCCCATACGAGCAGTACTTC
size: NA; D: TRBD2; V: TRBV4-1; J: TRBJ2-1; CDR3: CASSHSPFSSGGNEQFF; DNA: TGCGCCAGCAGCCATTCTCCCTTCTCTAGCGGGGGAAATGAGCAGTTCTTC
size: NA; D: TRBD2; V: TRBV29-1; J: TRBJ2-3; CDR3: CSGLTSSTDTQYF; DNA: TGCAGCGGGCTGACTAGCAGCACAGATACGCAGTATTTT
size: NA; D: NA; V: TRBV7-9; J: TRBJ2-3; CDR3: CASSLPEGGTDTQYF; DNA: TGTGCCAGCAGCTTACCGGAGGGCGGCACAGATACGCAGTATTTT
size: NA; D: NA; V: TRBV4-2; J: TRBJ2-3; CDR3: CASSPLVNADTQYF; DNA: TGTGCCAGCAGCCCTTTAGTGAACGCAGATACGCAGTATTTT
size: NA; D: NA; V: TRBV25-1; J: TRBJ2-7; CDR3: CASSGYTSYEQYF; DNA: TGTGCCAGCAGTGGGTACACTAGCTACGAGCAGTACTTC
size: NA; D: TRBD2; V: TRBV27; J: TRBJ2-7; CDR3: CASSLSSGGPYEQYF; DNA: TGTGCCAGCAGTTTATCTAGCGGGGGCCCCTACGAGCAGTACTTC
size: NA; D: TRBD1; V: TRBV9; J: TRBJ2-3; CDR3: CASSGITQGALDTQYF; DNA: TGTGCCAGCAGCGGAATAACCCAGGGGGCTTTAGATACGCAGTATTTT
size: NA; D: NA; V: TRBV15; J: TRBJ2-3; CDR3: CATSSSRISTDTQYF; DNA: TGTGCCACCAGCTCCAGCAGGATATCCACAGATACGCAGTATTTT
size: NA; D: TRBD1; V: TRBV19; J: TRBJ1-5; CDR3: CASLPLQGESNQPQHF; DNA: TGTGCCAGTCTCCCGCTCCAGGGGGAAAGCAATCAGCCCCAGCATTTT
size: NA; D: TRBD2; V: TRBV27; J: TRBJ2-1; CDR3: CASTPEGTSVNNEQFF; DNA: TGTGCCAGCACACCTGAGGGGACTAGCGTAAACAATGAGCAGTTCTTC